The source of this T cell receptor beta chain is a study of T cell responses to AZD1222 COVID-19 vaccine (dated by TCRdb to the early 2020s). Study-level background: A total of about 230 trial participants underwent TCR sequencing, of whom 200 to 220 received two doses of AZD1222 and some 25 received two doses of the MenACWY control vaccine. Trial participants were enrolled by age into 18-55, 56-69 and 70-plus year subgroups, with approximately 150, 30 and 60 TCR-sequenced participants respectively.

The CDR3 regions of human TCRbeta chains were analyzed by immunosequencing. Per the original workflow: TCRs in the repertoires were compared against a reference library of SARS-CoV-2-specific TCRs that had been generated with the MIRA antigen-specificity platform. Breadth was defined as the fraction of unique TCRs that were SARS-CoV-2-associated. Depth was defined as the fraction of total T cells that were SARS-CoV-2-associated. Each spike-specific TCR was assigned to its reactive spike region and to a CD4 or CD8 class using the MIRA data. Log10-transformed breadth and depth values were compared by one-way ANOVA with Sidak's multiple comparisons tests. The clones in this table, taken by TCRdb from immuneACCESS, are in-frame only. Not every clone is retained; where verified, under half of the shortfall comes from an unresolved V gene, and the cause of the rest is unknown. The V and J calls and the clone size are those of that table, but D and trimming were determined from the DNA. The sample has about 100,000 clones on record, 85% to 90% of them singletons. About 2.7% of the sample comes from the top ten.

The time point label, as the study defines it: about 28 days (+/-7) after the second vaccine dose. Because spike-specific TCR depth and breadth did not differ between the two schedules, AZD1222 recipients who got a second dose at roughly 4 weeks were pooled with those who got a second dose at roughly 12 weeks. Vaccinee samples were obtained from the UK trials COV001 and COV002, which included a single-blind randomized controlled phase 2/3 trial of AZD1222 (ChAdOx1 nCoV-19) in healthy adults. For TCRbeta chain sequencing, PBMC samples from trial participants were taken at day 0 and at day 28 after the second dose. General findings and caveats noted by the study authors: Conclusions about previously exposed vaccinees are limited because only five to seven AZD1222 recipients were SARS-CoV-2 seropositive at baseline. Participants were mostly white British and included more females than males, and it was suggested by the authors that clonal diversity may have been underestimated. The 56-69-year group was small, and its depth increase did not reach significance, likely because of low power. Because no day 14 peak-response samples were available, the repertoires could be characterized only after the peak T cell response. Vaccine-associated CD4 TCRs spanned the whole spike protein, with dominant responses in regions 160-218 and 743-854. After two AZD1222 doses, both the breadth and the depth of spike-specific TCRs were significantly higher than at day 0 and than in MenACWY recipients. Epitopes outside the regions mutated in the B.1.351 and B.1.1.7 variants were reportedly recognized by nearly half of the unique spike-specific TCRs.

Taken from cysteine to phenylalanine, the CDR3 has 15 residues. This entry keeps only the CDR3 DNA: 45 bases, framed from base 1. CDR1 and CDR2 are read off the germline V gene as SGDLS and YYNGEE. V is clipped by 0 bases and J by 1 base, and the sequence between their germline boundaries is 9 bases long. Comments on this clone: The antigen it recognizes is unknown. No much larger clone is present one base from it, and per-base qualities are unavailable.

Here the sequenced sample was peripheral blood, taken 28 days after the second AZD1222 dose. This clonotype originated in an adult who received the AZD1222 COVID-19 vaccine. The chain is assembled from TRBV9 and TRBJ2-3, and the D gene may be TRBD1, 5 bases matching. In nucleotides, the sequence is TGTGCCAGCAGCGTAGAAGGGGTTGGCACAGATACGCAGTATTTT. Translation gives CASSVEGVGTDTQYF.